The rows below give T cell receptor beta chains drawn from one sample of a study of blood T cell repertoires in COVID-19. Clones were read by immunoSEQ multiplex PCR, and TCRdb kept only the in-frame ones, dropping some. The sample contains a few hundred thousand clones, roughly 86% of which appear only once. The sequenced sample was peripheral blood. These receptors were taken from a woman aged 45 to 65 with acute or convalescent COVID-19. The CDR3 runs from the conserved cysteine through the conserved F or W. Fields, in order: V gene, J gene, clone size, D gene, CDR3 protein, CDR3 DNA. The D gene is left open where the match is weak. Clone size is shown for a subset of rows, as once, few, many or a class of expanded clone.

TRBV28	TRBJ2-3	.	.	CASSFGQITDTQYF	TGTGCCAGCAGTTTCGGACAGATCACAGATACGCAGTATTTT
TRBV25-1	TRBJ1-6	once	TRBD1	CASSELETGGNSPLHF	TGTGCCAGCAGTGAACTGGAAACAGGGGGTAATTCACCCCTCCACTTT
TRBV10-1	TRBJ2-1	once	TRBD1	CASSESWFGQGVSYNEQFF	TGCGCCAGCAGTGAGTCGTGGTTCGGACAGGGAGTGTCCTACAATGAGCAGTTCTTC
TRBV5-4	TRBJ2-3	.	.	CASSIGGAGTQYF	TGTGCCAGCAGCATAGGGGGAGCAGGTACGCAGTATTTT
TRBV19	TRBJ1-5	.	.	CASRRGHSFNSNQPQHF	TGTGCCAGTCGCAGGGGCCACTCCTTTAATAGCAATCAGCCCCAGCATTTT
TRBV6-6	TRBJ2-5	.	.	CASSYFGVKETQYF	TGTGCCAGCAGTTACTTCGGGGTAAAAGAGACCCAGTACTTC
TRBV4-1	TRBJ2-7	once	TRBD1	CASSQAITGAYEQYF	TGCGCCAGCAGCCAAGCCATAACAGGGGCCTACGAGCAGTACTTC
TRBV19	TRBJ2-1	.	TRBD2	CASRDYPVNEQFF	TGTGCCAGCCGGGACTACCCTGTCAATGAGCAGTTCTTC
TRBV3-1/TRBV3-2	TRBJ1-5	.	.	CASSQWQGDQPQHF	TGTGCCAGCAGCCAATGGCAGGGTGATCAGCCCCAGCATTTT
TRBV10-3	TRBJ2-2	.	.	CAIQAGAIGELFF	TGTGCCATCCAGGCAGGGGCTATCGGGGAGCTGTTTTTT
TRBV28	TRBJ2-7	.	.	CASRGAGASYEQYF	TGTGCCAGCAGGGGGGCGGGAGCCTCCTACGAGCAGTACTTC
TRBV5-1	TRBJ2-7	.	.	CASSLGGHYEQYF	TGCGCCAGCAGCCTCGGGGGTCACTACGAGCAGTACTTC
TRBV6-2/TRBV6-3	TRBJ2-7	.	TRBD2	CASRPSGRADEQYF	TGTGCCAGCAGACCTAGCGGGAGGGCGGACGAGCAGTACTTC
TRBV11-2	TRBJ2-3	few	.	CASEEGALLSTDTQYF	TGTGCCAGCGAGGAAGGAGCTCTCCTTAGCACAGATACGCAGTATTTT
TRBV6-5	TRBJ1-2	.	TRBD1	CASRPGQGAYGYTF	TGTGCCAGCAGGCCGGGACAGGGAGCCTATGGCTACACCTTC
TRBV19	TRBJ1-1	.	TRBD1	CASTLSGTANTEAFF	TGTGCCAGTACCTTGTCAGGGACAGCCAACACTGAAGCTTTCTTT
TRBV15	TRBJ2-7	.	.	CATSRAQGSYEQYF	TGTGCCACCAGCAGAGCCCAGGGCTCGTACGAGCAGTACTTC
TRBV11-2	TRBJ2-5	.	.	CASSLGYQVGQGPGTQYF	TGTGCCAGCAGCTTAGGTTACCAGGTGGGGCAGGGCCCAGGGACCCAGTACTTC
TRBV7-2	TRBJ1-6	.	TRBD1	CASSLAGQGNSPLHF	TGTGCCAGCAGCTTAGCGGGACAGGGGAATTCACCCCTCCACTTT
TRBV6-6	TRBJ1-1	.	.	CASSPPPRGGRWGTEAFF	TGTGCCAGCAGTCCCCCTCCGAGGGGGGGGCGCTGGGGAACTGAAGCTTTCTTT
TRBV23-1	TRBJ2-4	once	.	CASSQSSVAKNIQYF	TGCGCCAGCAGTCAATCCAGCGTAGCCAAAAACATTCAGTACTTC
TRBV29-1	TRBJ2-7	.	TRBD1	CSVGGTGDTYEQYF	TGCAGCGTTGGGGGGACAGGGGATACCTACGAGCAGTACTTC
TRBV5-1	TRBJ2-1	.	.	CASRTTNNRFMGPSSYNEQFF	TGCGCCAGCAGAACCACGAACAACCGGTTCATGGGGCCTAGCTCCTACAATGAGCAGTTCTTC
TRBV29-1	TRBJ2-7	.	TRBD1	CSARTGVGYEQYF	TGCAGCGCCCGGACAGGGGTGGGCTACGAGCAGTACTTC
TRBV27	TRBJ1-4	.	TRBD1	CASSPEGAEKLFF	TGTGCCAGCAGTCCTGAGGGGGCTGAAAAACTGTTTTTT
TRBV12-3/TRBV12-4	TRBJ1-1	.	.	CASSRGSTEAFF	TGTGCCAGCAGTAGGGGGAGCACTGAAGCTTTCTTT
TRBV28	TRBJ2-4	.	.	CASSPGGIAKNIQYF	TGTGCCAGCAGTCCAGGGGGGATAGCCAAAAACATTCAGTACTTC
TRBV24-1	TRBJ1-5	.	.	CATSAGVYGSNQPQHF	TGTGCCACCAGCGCAGGGGTCTACGGTAGCAATCAGCCCCAGCATTTT
TRBV9	TRBJ2-1	.	TRBD2	CASSVSGGYNEQFF	TGTGCCAGCAGCGTAAGCGGGGGGTACAATGAGCAGTTCTTC
TRBV7-9	TRBJ2-5	.	TRBD1	CASSPRTGEETQYF	TGTGCCAGCAGCCCCCGGACAGGTGAAGAGACCCAGTACTTC
TRBV6-2/TRBV6-3	TRBJ2-1	few	TRBD2	CASSYSFSGRENEQFF	TGTGCCAGCAGTTACTCGTTTAGCGGGAGGGAAAATGAGCAGTTCTTC
TRBV9	TRBJ2-7	few	TRBD2	CASSVGLAGGRSEQYF	TGTGCCAGCAGCGTAGGACTAGCGGGAGGGCGTAGCGAGCAGTACTTC
TRBV12-3/TRBV12-4	TRBJ2-1	.	.	CASSSGLSEQFF	TGTGCCAGCAGTTCGGGACTTTCTGAGCAGTTCTTC
TRBV27	TRBJ1-4	once	.	CASSPTATNEKLFF	TGTGCCAGCAGCCCGACAGCGACGAATGAAAAACTGTTTTTT
TRBV18	TRBJ1-1	.	.	CASSLNRATEAFF	TGTGCCAGCTCTCTAAACAGGGCCACTGAAGCTTTCTTT
TRBV19	TRBJ2-1	once	TRBD2	CASSNRREGYNEQFF	TGTGCCAGTAGTAATAGGCGGGAGGGGTACAATGAGCAGTTCTTC
TRBV5-6	TRBJ2-1	once	TRBD2	CASSLRLGLAGHNEQFF	TGTGCCAGCAGCTTGCGCCTCGGGCTAGCGGGTCACAATGAGCAGTTCTTC
TRBV4-1	TRBJ2-7	once	.	CASSQVVTREREQYF	TGCGCCAGCAGCCAAGTTGTCACCCGCGAGCGGGAGCAGTACTTC
TRBV28	TRBJ2-7	.	TRBD1	CASSSTGIGTYEQYF	TGTGCCAGCAGTTCGACAGGGATTGGGACCTACGAGCAGTACTTC
TRBV18	TRBJ1-3	.	.	CASSQDNSGNTIYF	TGTGCCAGCTCACAGGACAACTCTGGAAACACCATATATTTT
TRBV18	TRBJ2-5	.	.	CASSPPVQRQEAQYF	TGTGCCAGCTCACCACCTGTACAGAGACAAGAAGCCCAGTACTTC
TRBV9	TRBJ2-6	.	.	CASSPVSSGANVLTF	TGTGCCAGCAGCCCTGTTAGCTCTGGGGCCAACGTCCTGACTTTC
TRBV5-8	TRBJ2-2	.	.	CASSYTLGAEVGGELFF	TGTGCCAGCAGTTATACCTTGGGCGCGGAGGTGGGCGGGGAGCTGTTTTTT
TRBV6-2/TRBV6-3	TRBJ2-1	.	TRBD1	CASSYSHRAGPGQGSYEQFF	TGTGCCAGCAGTTACTCGCATCGAGCAGGGCCGGGACAGGGATCCTATGAGCAGTTCTTC
TRBV11-3	TRBJ1-1	.	.	CASSFGNTEAFF	TGTGCCAGCAGCTTCGGTAACACTGAAGCTTTCTTT
TRBV2	TRBJ2-1	few	TRBD2	CASSPPPASGRNEQFF	TGTGCCAGCAGTCCACCCCCGGCTAGCGGGAGAAATGAGCAGTTCTTC